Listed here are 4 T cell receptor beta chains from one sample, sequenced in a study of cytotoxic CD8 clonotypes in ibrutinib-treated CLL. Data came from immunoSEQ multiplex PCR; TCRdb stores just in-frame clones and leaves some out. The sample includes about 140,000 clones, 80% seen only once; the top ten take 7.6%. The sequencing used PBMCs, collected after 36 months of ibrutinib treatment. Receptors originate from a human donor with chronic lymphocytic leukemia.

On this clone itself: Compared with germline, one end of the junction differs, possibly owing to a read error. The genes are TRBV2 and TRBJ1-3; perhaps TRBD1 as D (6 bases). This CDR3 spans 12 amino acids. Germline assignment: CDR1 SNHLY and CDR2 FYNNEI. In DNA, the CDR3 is TGTGCCAGCAGCGGGGACAACCCCTCCGCGAATTTT. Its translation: CASSGDNPSANF.

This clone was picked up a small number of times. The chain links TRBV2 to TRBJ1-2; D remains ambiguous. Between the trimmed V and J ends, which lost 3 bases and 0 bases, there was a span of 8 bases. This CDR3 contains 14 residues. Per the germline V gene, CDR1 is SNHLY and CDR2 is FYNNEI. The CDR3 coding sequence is TGTGCCAGCAGTGATAACAGAGCTAACTATGGCTACACCTTC. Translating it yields CASSDNRANYGYTF.

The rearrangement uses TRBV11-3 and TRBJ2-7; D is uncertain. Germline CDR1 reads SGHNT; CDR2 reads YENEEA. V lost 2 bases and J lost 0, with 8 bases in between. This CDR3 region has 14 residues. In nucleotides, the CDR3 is TGTGCCAGCAGCTTATCCGCGGCCTCCTACGAGCAGTACTTC. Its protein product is CASSLSAASYEQYF.

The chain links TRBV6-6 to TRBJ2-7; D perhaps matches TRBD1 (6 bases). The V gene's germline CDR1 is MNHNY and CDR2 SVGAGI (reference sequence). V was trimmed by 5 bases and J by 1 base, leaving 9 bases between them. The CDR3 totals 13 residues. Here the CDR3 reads CASSRQGSYEQYF. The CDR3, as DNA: TGTGCCAGCAGTCGGCAGGGGTCCTACGAGCAGTACTTC.